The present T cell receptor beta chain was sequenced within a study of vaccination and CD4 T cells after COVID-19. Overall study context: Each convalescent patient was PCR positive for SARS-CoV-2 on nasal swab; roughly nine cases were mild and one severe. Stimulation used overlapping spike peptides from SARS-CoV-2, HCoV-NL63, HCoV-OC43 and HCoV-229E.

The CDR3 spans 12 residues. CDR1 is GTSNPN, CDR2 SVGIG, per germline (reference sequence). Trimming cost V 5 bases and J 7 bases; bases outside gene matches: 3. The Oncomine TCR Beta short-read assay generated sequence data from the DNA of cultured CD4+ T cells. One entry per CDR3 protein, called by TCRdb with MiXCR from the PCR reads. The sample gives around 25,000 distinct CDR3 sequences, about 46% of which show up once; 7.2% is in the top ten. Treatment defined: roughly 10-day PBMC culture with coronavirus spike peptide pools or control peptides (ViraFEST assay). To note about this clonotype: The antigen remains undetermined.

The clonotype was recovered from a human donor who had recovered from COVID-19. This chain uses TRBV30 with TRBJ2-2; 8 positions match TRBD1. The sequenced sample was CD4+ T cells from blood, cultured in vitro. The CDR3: CAWQGAGGELFF. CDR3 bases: TGTGCCTGGCAGGGGGCTGGCGGGGAGCTGTTTTTT.